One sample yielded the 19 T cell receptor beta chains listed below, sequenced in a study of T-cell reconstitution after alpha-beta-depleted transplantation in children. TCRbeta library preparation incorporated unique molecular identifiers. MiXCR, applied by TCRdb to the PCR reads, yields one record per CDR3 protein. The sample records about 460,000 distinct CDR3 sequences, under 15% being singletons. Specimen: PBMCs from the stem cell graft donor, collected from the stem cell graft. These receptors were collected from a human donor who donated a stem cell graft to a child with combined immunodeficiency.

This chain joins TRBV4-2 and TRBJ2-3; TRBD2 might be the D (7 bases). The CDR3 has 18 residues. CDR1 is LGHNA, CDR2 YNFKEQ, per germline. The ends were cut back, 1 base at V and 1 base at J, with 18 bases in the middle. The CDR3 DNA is TGTGCCAGCAGCCAAGGAGGGGGGAGGGGACGGCGCACAGATACGCAGTATTTT. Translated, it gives CASSQGGGRGRRTDTQYF.

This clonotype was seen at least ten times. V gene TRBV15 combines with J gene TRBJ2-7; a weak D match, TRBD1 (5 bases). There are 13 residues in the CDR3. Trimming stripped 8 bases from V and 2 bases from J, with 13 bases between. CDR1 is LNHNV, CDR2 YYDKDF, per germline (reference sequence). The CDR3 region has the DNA TGTGCCACCGGTTCAGGGCTCGCCTACGAGCAGTACTTC. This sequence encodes CATGSGLAYEQYF.

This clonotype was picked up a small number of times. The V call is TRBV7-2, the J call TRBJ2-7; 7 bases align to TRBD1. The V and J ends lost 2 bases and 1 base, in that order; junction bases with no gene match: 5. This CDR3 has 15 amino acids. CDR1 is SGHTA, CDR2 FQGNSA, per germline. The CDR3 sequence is CASSLMDRSSYEQYF. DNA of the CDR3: TGTGCCAGCAGCTTAATGGACAGGTCTTCCTACGAGCAGTACTTC.

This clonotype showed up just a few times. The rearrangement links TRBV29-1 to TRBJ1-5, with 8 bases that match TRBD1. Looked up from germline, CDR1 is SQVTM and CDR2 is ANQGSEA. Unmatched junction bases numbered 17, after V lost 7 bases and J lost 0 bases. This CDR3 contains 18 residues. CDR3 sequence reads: CSAGTGHPHIYSNQPQHF. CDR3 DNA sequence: TGCAGCGCGGGGACAGGCCACCCTCATATTTATAGCAATCAGCCCCAGCATTTT.

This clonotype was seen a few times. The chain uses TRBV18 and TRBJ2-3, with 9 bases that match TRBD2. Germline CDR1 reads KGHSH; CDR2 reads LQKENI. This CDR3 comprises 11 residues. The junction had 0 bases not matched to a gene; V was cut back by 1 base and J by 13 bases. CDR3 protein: CASSPLAGEYF. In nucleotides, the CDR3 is TGTGCCAGCTCACCACTAGCGGGGGAGTATTTT.

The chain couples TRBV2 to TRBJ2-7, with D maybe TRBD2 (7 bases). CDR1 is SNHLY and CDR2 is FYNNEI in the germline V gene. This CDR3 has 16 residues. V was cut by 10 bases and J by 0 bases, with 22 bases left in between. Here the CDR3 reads CATSLSRGGLSYEQYF. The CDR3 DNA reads TGTGCCACCAGCCTCTCGAGGGGGGGGCTCTCCTACGAGCAGTACTTC.

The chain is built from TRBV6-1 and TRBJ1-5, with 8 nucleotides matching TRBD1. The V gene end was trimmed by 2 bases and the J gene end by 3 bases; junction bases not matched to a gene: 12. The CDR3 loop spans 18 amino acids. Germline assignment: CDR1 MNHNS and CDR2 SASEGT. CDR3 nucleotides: TGTGCCAGCAGTGAACGGTCGATAAGACAGGGGCCCAATCAGCCCCAGCATTTT. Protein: CASSERSIRQGPNQPQHF.

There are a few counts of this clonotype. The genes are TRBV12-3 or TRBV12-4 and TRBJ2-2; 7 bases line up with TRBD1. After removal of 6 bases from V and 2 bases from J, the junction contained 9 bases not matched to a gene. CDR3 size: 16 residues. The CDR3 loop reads CASSPAGTENTGELFF. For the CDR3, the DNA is TGTGCCAGCAGCCCCGCTGGGACAGAAAACACCGGGGAGCTGTTTTTT.

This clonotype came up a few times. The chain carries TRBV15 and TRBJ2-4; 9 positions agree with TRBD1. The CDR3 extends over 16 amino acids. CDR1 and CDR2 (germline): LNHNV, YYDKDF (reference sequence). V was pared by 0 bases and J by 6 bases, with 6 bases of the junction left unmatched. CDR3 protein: CATSREMGQGINIQYF. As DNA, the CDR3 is TGTGCCACCAGCAGAGAGATGGGACAGGGAATAAACATTCAGTACTTC.

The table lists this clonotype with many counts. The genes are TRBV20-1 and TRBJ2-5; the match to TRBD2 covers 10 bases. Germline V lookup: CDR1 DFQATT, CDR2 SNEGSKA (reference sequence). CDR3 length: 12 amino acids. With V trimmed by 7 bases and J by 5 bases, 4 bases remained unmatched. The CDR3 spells CSVLGLAETQYF. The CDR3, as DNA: TGCAGTGTTCTGGGACTAGCGGAGACCCAGTACTTC.

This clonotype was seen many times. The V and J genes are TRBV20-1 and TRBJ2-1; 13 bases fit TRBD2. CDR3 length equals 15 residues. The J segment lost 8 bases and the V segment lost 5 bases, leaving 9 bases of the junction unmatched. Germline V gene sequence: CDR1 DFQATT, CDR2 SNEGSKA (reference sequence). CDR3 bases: TGCAGTGCTGAAAAGGGCGGACTAGCGGGAGATGAGCAGTTCTTC. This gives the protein CSAEKGGLAGDEQFF.

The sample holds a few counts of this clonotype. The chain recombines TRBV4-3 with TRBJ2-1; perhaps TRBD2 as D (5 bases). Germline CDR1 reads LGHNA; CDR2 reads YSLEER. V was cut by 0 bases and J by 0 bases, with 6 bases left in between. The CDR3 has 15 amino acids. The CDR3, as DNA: TGCGCCAGCAGCCAAGAGAGGGACTCCTACAATGAGCAGTTCTTC. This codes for CASSQERDSYNEQFF.

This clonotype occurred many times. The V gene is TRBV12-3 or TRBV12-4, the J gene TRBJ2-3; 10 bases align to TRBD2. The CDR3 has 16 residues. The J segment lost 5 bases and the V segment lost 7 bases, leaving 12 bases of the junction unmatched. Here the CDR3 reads CASTPGVAGGKDTQYF. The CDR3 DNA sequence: TGTGCCAGCACCCCGGGGGTAGCGGGGGGAAAAGATACGCAGTATTTT.

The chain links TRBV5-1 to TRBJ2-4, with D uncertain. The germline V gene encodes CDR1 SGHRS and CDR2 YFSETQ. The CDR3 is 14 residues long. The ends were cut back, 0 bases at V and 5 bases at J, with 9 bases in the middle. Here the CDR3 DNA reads TGCGCCAGCAGCTTGGACTACCCGGAAAACATTCAGTACTTC. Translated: CASSLDYPENIQYF.

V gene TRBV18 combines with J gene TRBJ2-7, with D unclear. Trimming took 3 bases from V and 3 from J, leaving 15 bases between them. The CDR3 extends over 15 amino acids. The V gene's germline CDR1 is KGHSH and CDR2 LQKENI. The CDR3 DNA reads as TGTGCCAGCTCACCGACTGGGGTGCCGAGCTACGAGCAGTACTTC. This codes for CASSPTGVPSYEQYF.

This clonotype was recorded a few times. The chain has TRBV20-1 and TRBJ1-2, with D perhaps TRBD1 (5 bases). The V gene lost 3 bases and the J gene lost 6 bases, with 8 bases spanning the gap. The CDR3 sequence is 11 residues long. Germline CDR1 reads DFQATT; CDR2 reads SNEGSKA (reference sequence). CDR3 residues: CSASGTNGYTF. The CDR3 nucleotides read TGCAGTGCTAGTGGGACCAATGGCTACACCTTC.

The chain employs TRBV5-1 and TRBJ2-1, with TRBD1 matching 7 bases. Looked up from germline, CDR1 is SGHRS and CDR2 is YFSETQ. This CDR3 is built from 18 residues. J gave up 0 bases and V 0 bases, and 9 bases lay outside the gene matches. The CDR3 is CASSLVAGGRASYNEQFF. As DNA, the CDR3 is TGCGCCAGCAGCTTGGTGGCAGGGGGTCGTGCCTCCTACAATGAGCAGTTCTTC.

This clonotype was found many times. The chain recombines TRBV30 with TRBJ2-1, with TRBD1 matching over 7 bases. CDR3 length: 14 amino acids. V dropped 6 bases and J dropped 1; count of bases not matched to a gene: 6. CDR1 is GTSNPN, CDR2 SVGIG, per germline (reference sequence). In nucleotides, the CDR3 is TGTGCCTGTCTAAGACAGGGTTCCTACAATGAGCAGTTCTTC. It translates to CACLRQGSYNEQFF.

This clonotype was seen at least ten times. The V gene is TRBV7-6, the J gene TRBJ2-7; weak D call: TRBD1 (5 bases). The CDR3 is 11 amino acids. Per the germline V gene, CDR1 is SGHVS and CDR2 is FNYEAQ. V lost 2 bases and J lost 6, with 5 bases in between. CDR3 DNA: TGTGCCAGCAGCTTACAGGGCGAGCAGTACTTC. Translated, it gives CASSLQGEQYF.